Each of the 15 T cell receptor beta chains below was sequenced from the same sample in a study of cytomegalovirus exposure and HLA in healthy donors. Researchers ran the PCR with 60 Vbeta and 13 Jbeta primers. The assay was immunoSEQ multiplex PCR, and TCRdb's table has in-frame clones only and misses some. Among over 200,000 clones listed, almost 85% were seen once. The sequencing input was PBMCs. The receptors derive from a middle-aged woman in good health and CMV-seronegative.

V and J are TRBV15 and TRBJ2-1; 7 nucleotides align to TRBD1. V trimming: 3 bases; J trimming: 5 bases; junction bases outside the gene matches: 13. The CDR3 totals 17 residues. In germline, CDR1 is LNHNV, CDR2 YYDKDF (reference sequence). The CDR3 here is CATSSPLLEGAHNEQFF. Here the CDR3 DNA reads TGTGCCACCAGCAGCCCTCTCCTTGAGGGGGCCCACAATGAGCAGTTCTTC.

The rearrangement links TRBV10-1 to TRBJ2-7, with 9 bases identical to TRBD1. From germline, CDR1 is WNHNN and CDR2 SYGVQD (reference sequence). The junction had 13 bases not matched to a gene; V was cut back by 3 bases and J by 7 bases. The CDR3 sequence is 16 residues long. CDR3 sequence: CASSDPGQGISGEQYF. CDR3 nucleotide sequence: TGCGCCAGCAGTGATCCGGGACAGGGAATTTCAGGGGAGCAGTACTTC.

The genes are TRBV5-1 and TRBJ1-6; TRBD1 matches at 9 bases. CDR3 length equals 15 residues. V was clipped by 4 bases and J by 10 bases; unmatched bases: 9. Germline CDR1 reads SGHRS; CDR2 reads YFSETQ. The CDR3 DNA reads as TGCGCCAGCAGCCTACGGGACAGGGATGGGTCACCCCTCCACTTT. This translates into CASSLRDRDGSPLHF.

The J gene is TRBJ1-2, the V gene TRBV12-2; the table's D call, TRBD1, was not checked against the DNA. TRBV12-2 is a known pseudogene. This CDR3 spans 18 amino acids. The CDR3 protein is CASRLGRQGERANYGYTF. CDR3 in DNA: TGTGCAAGTCGCTTAGGGAGACAGGGGGAGAGAGCTAACTATGGCTACACCTTC.

This CDR3 reads CASSRDRVEQYF. The CDR3 DNA sequence: TGTGCCAGTAGTCGGGACAGGGTCGAGCAGTACTTC. This chain joins TRBV19 and TRBJ2-7; 9 bases fit TRBD1. CDR1 is LNHDA and CDR2 is SQIVND in the germline V gene (reference sequence). The CDR3 consists of 12 residues. With V trimmed by 5 bases and J by 6 bases, 2 bases remained unmatched.

The genes are TRBV2 and TRBJ2-5; TRBD1 matches 7 bases. Losses at the gene ends were 6 bases for V and 4 bases for J; bases not matched to a gene: 2. Germline V gives CDR1 SNHLY, CDR2 FYNNEI. The CDR3 spans 12 residues. The CDR3 reads CASRTGPETQYF. The CDR3 nucleotides are TGTGCCAGCAGGACAGGGCCAGAGACCCAGTACTTC. The complete variable domain, with remaining parts taken from reference TRBV2 and TRBJ2-5, reads EPEVTQTPSHQVTQMGQEVILRCVPISNHLYFYWYRQILGQKVEFLVSFYNNEISEKSEIFDDQFSVERPDGSNFTLKIRSTKLEDSAMYFCASRTGPETQYFGPGTRLLVL.

This chain connects TRBV2 to TRBJ2-1, with D maybe TRBD2 (7 bases). Germline-derived CDR1 and CDR2 are SNHLY and FYNNEI. Between the trimmed V and J ends, which lost 6 bases and 4 bases, there was a span of 13 bases. This CDR3 is built from 14 residues. The CDR3 is CASRGGATYNEQFF. DNA of the CDR3: TGTGCCAGCAGGGGGGGGGCCACGTACAATGAGCAGTTCTTC.

This clone occurred once. The chain uses TRBV4-2 and TRBJ2-5, with D tentatively TRBD2 (5 bases). CDR1 is LGHNA, CDR2 YNFKEQ, per germline. The CDR3 extends over 15 amino acids. V lost 1 base and J 2 bases, leaving 11 bases between the germline ends. Written as DNA, the CDR3 is TGTGCCAGCAGCCAAGGATCGGGGTCTCAAGAGACCCAGTACTTC. Translating it yields CASSQGSGSQETQYF.

The CDR3 nucleotides read TGTGCCAGCAGCCCAGGGACAGGGAAAGAGACCCAGTACTTC. Amino acids: CASSPGTGKETQYF. The chain joins TRBV7-6 to TRBJ2-5; 9 bases are shared with TRBD1. Unmatched junction bases numbered 4, after V lost 5 bases and J lost 3 bases. This CDR3 comprises 14 residues. CDR1 is SGHVS and CDR2 is FNYEAQ in the germline V gene.

The rearrangement links TRBV5-6 to TRBJ1-2; D unresolved. The germline V and J ends were trimmed by 1 base and 6 bases, with 10 bases remaining between them. This CDR3 has 13 residues. Germline V CDR1 and CDR2: SGHDT, YYEEEE. DNA of the CDR3: TGTGCCAGCAGCTTGAACCTACTAGATGGCTACACCTTC. Translated: CASSLNLLDGYTF.

Only one count was recorded for this clone. An end of the junction does not agree with germline; a read error may underlie this. CDR3 amino acids: CGVGTPTDTQYF. The DNA of the CDR3 is TGCGGCGTCGGGACTCCCACAGATACGCAGTATTTT. V is TRBV29-1 and J is TRBJ2-3; D is possibly TRBD2 (6 bases). The germline CDR1 and CDR2 sequences are SQVTM and ANQGSEA. The CDR3 consists of 12 residues.

This clone was found a few times. The V call is TRBV6-1, the J call TRBJ1-1, with 7 bases matching TRBD1. The CDR3 extends over 14 amino acids. Germline CDR1 reads MNHNS; CDR2 reads SASEGT. The V segment lost 5 bases and the J segment 4 bases; nucleotides outside the gene matches: 7. The CDR3 spells CASSFRQGSTEAFF. CDR3 bases: TGTGCCAGCAGTTTTCGACAGGGAAGCACTGAAGCTTTCTTT.

This chain connects TRBV5-6 to TRBJ2-7; possibly TRBD1 for D (5 bases). Germline values: CDR1 SGHDT, CDR2 YYEEEE. V was shortened by 0 bases and J by 4 bases, with 8 bases between the two germline ends. The CDR3 totals 13 residues. CDR3: CASSLVRGYEQYF. CDR3 DNA: TGTGCCAGCAGCTTGGTTAGGGGATACGAGCAGTACTTC.

This clone was detected only a few times. V and J are TRBV2 and TRBJ1-1, with D perhaps matching TRBD1 (6 bases). The CDR3 is 12 residues long. Between the trimmed V and J ends, which lost 0 bases and 7 bases, there was a span of 6 bases. Germline loops: CDR1 SNHLY, CDR2 FYNNEI. This CDR3 reads CASSEAGGEAFF. The CDR3 DNA reads as TGTGCCAGCAGTGAAGCAGGGGGTGAAGCTTTCTTT.

V and J are TRBV6-1 and TRBJ2-2; 12 positions match TRBD1. The trim removed 2 bases at V and 3 bases at J, leaving 13 bases unmatched. The germline V gene encodes CDR1 MNHNS and CDR2 SASEGT. This CDR3 is 20 amino acids long. The CDR3 loop is CASSEKGGRDRGLYTGELFF. CDR3 sequence (DNA): TGTGCCAGCAGTGAAAAGGGAGGACGGGACAGGGGGCTGTACACCGGGGAGCTGTTTTTT.